This is a list of T cell receptor beta chains from one sample in a study of T-cell reconstitution after alpha-beta-depleted transplantation in children. TCRdb used MiXCR to reprocess the PCR reads, holding one entry per CDR3 protein. The data contain approximately 500,000 distinct CDR3 sequences, over 25% of them seen just once; the ten biggest clones take up just over 35%. The sample here was PBMCs, taken before TCRalphabeta/CD19-depleted stem cell transplant. The receptor source for this set is a boy under two years old with Wiskott-Aldrich syndrome, due to receive a stem cell transplant. The CDR3 runs from the conserved cysteine through the conserved F or W. Fields, in order: V gene, D gene, clone size, J gene, CDR3 DNA, CDR3 protein. A D gene is named only where the DNA matches it firmly. Clone size is stated in some rows and not others, as once, few, many or a class when expanded.

v_gene: TRBV5-4
d_gene: .
abundance: .
j_gene: TRBJ2-6
CDR3nt: TGTGCCAGCAGCTTGGCCCCCCCTGGGGGGTCAACACACTCTGGGGCCAACGTCCTGACTTTC
CDR3aa: CASSLAPPGGSTHSGANVLTF

v_gene: TRBV18
d_gene: TRBD2
abundance: .
j_gene: TRBJ2-5
CDR3nt: TGTGCCAGCTCACATCGACTAGCGGGAGGGCCCGGGCAAGAGACCCAGTACTTC
CDR3aa: CASSHRLAGGPGQETQYF

v_gene: TRBV5-6
d_gene: .
abundance: .
j_gene: TRBJ1-2
CDR3nt: TGTGCCAGCAGACCTAAACAGGGCTCTGGCTATGGCTACACCTTC
CDR3aa: CASRPKQGSGYGYTF

v_gene: TRBV9
d_gene: .
abundance: .
j_gene: TRBJ2-6
CDR3nt: TGTGCCAGCAGCCCTTCAGGGTCTGGGGCCAACGTCCTGACTTTC
CDR3aa: CASSPSGSGANVLTF

v_gene: TRBV5-1
d_gene: .
abundance: .
j_gene: TRBJ2-3
CDR3nt: TGCGCCAGCAGCCCCTCACTAGCCGTCGGCACAGATACGCAGTATTTT
CDR3aa: CASSPSLAVGTDTQYF

v_gene: TRBV7-8
d_gene: TRBD2
abundance: .
j_gene: TRBJ2-5
CDR3nt: TGTGCCAGCAGCGGCTTAGGTGTAGCGGGAGGGCCGGGAGAGACCCAGTACTTC
CDR3aa: CASSGLGVAGGPGETQYF

v_gene: TRBV20-1
d_gene: TRBD2
abundance: few
j_gene: TRBJ2-3
CDR3nt: TGCAGTGCTAGTCCCCTAGCGGGAAACACAGATACGCAGTATTTT
CDR3aa: CSASPLAGNTDTQYF

v_gene: TRBV20-1
d_gene: TRBD1
abundance: .
j_gene: TRBJ2-7
CDR3nt: TGCAGTGTCCAACCCGGGACAGGGAAAAACGAGCAGTACTTC
CDR3aa: CSVQPGTGKNEQYF

v_gene: TRBV5-1
d_gene: TRBD2
abundance: .
j_gene: TRBJ2-3
CDR3nt: TGCGCCAGCGGCACTGTTGGCGGGGGAACAGATACGCAGTATTTT
CDR3aa: CASGTVGGGTDTQYF

v_gene: TRBV10-3
d_gene: .
abundance: .
j_gene: TRBJ2-5
CDR3nt: TGTGCCATCAGTTCTTTACAGGGTGAGACCCAGTACTTC
CDR3aa: CAISSLQGETQYF

v_gene: TRBV12-3/TRBV12-4
d_gene: .
abundance: .
j_gene: TRBJ1-3
CDR3nt: TGTGCCACCGGGGGCCAGGGATCTGGAAACACCATATATTTT
CDR3aa: CATGGQGSGNTIYF

v_gene: TRBV12-3/TRBV12-4
d_gene: .
abundance: .
j_gene: TRBJ2-1
CDR3nt: TGTGCCAGCAGTTTAGTAAAGGGGCAGTTCTTC
CDR3aa: CASSLVKGQFF

v_gene: TRBV30
d_gene: .
abundance: .
j_gene: TRBJ1-4
CDR3nt: TGTGCCTGGAGCTCCGGAGTTCTCCGCACTAATGAAAAACTGTTTTTT
CDR3aa: CAWSSGVLRTNEKLFF

v_gene: TRBV20-1
d_gene: .
abundance: .
j_gene: TRBJ2-1
CDR3nt: TGCAGTGCTAGTTACGGTGACCAGTTCTTC
CDR3aa: CSASYGDQFF

v_gene: TRBV24-1
d_gene: .
abundance: few
j_gene: TRBJ2-7
CDR3nt: TGTGCCACCAGTGACTCCGGGACGGGAGTAAAGGACGAGCAGTACTTC
CDR3aa: CATSDSGTGVKDEQYF

v_gene: TRBV10-1
d_gene: TRBD2
abundance: .
j_gene: TRBJ2-3
CDR3nt: TGCGCCAGCAGTTCCCCCGCTAGCGGGAGGACCGCAGATACGCAGTATTTT
CDR3aa: CASSSPASGRTADTQYF

v_gene: TRBV7-9
d_gene: .
abundance: .
j_gene: TRBJ1-3
CDR3nt: TGTGCCAGCAGCTCTTCCGACCAGGGGGGAAACACCATATATTTT
CDR3aa: CASSSSDQGGNTIYF

v_gene: TRBV5-1
d_gene: .
abundance: few
j_gene: TRBJ2-1
CDR3nt: TGCGCCAGCAGCTCCAATAGATACAATGAGCAGTTCTTC
CDR3aa: CASSSNRYNEQFF

v_gene: TRBV7-2
d_gene: TRBD2
abundance: .
j_gene: TRBJ2-7
CDR3nt: TGTGCCAGCAGCTTAGCCCCGACTAGCGGGAGGAACGAGCAGTACTTC
CDR3aa: CASSLAPTSGRNEQYF

v_gene: TRBV3-1
d_gene: .
abundance: few
j_gene: TRBJ1-2
CDR3nt: TGTGCCAGCAGCCAAGTGTGGGGGCAGGACTATGGCTACACCTTC
CDR3aa: CASSQVWGQDYGYTF

v_gene: TRBV5-1
d_gene: .
abundance: .
j_gene: TRBJ2-5
CDR3nt: TGCGCCAGCAGTGCTACGGGGGCCGAGACCCAGTACTTC
CDR3aa: CASSATGAETQYF

v_gene: TRBV20-1
d_gene: .
abundance: .
j_gene: TRBJ2-4
CDR3nt: TGCAGTGCTAGTTCTATCCTGGCCAAAAACATTCAGTACTTC
CDR3aa: CSASSILAKNIQYF

v_gene: TRBV15
d_gene: .
abundance: .
j_gene: TRBJ2-2
CDR3nt: TGTGCCACCAGCAGTTGGGCGGATAACACCGGGGAGCTGTTTTTT
CDR3aa: CATSSWADNTGELFF

v_gene: TRBV2
d_gene: .
abundance: .
j_gene: TRBJ2-5
CDR3nt: TGTGCCAGCAGTGCACGGGGACTGCCTCCGTGGACCCAGTACTTC
CDR3aa: CASSARGLPPWTQYF

v_gene: TRBV5-1
d_gene: TRBD2
abundance: .
j_gene: TRBJ2-2
CDR3nt: TGCGCCAGCAGCGGATGGGGAGCGGGAGTTGGCGGGGAGCTGTTTTTT
CDR3aa: CASSGWGAGVGGELFF

v_gene: TRBV20-1
d_gene: TRBD2
abundance: few
j_gene: TRBJ2-1
CDR3nt: TGCAGTGCTTGGACTAGCGGTTACAATGAGCAGTTCTTC
CDR3aa: CSAWTSGYNEQFF

v_gene: TRBV12-3/TRBV12-4
d_gene: .
abundance: few
j_gene: TRBJ1-1
CDR3nt: TGTGCCAGCAGTTTACCGCGGCAGCTCTACACTGAAGCTTTCTTT
CDR3aa: CASSLPRQLYTEAFF

v_gene: TRBV5-5
d_gene: .
abundance: few
j_gene: TRBJ1-3
CDR3nt: TGTGCCAGCAGCTTGGGGCCGAGCTCTGGAAACACCATATATTTT
CDR3aa: CASSLGPSSGNTIYF

v_gene: TRBV12-3/TRBV12-4
d_gene: TRBD2
abundance: .
j_gene: TRBJ2-1
CDR3nt: TGTGCCAGCAGTTTTTGGGGACTAGCCCTATACAATGAGCAGTTCTTC
CDR3aa: CASSFWGLALYNEQFF

v_gene: TRBV10-3
d_gene: .
abundance: many
j_gene: TRBJ1-3
CDR3nt: TGTGCCATCAGTGGGGACCTGGGGTACCCTGGAAACACCATATATTTT
CDR3aa: CAISGDLGYPGNTIYF

v_gene: TRBV20-1
d_gene: .
abundance: .
j_gene: TRBJ2-3
CDR3nt: TGCAGTGCGATTACCACAGATACGCAGTATTTT
CDR3aa: CSAITTDTQYF

v_gene: TRBV10-2
d_gene: .
abundance: .
j_gene: TRBJ2-4
CDR3nt: TGCGCCAGCAGTTTCGGCAAAAACAGTCAGTACTTC
CDR3aa: CASSFGKNSQYF